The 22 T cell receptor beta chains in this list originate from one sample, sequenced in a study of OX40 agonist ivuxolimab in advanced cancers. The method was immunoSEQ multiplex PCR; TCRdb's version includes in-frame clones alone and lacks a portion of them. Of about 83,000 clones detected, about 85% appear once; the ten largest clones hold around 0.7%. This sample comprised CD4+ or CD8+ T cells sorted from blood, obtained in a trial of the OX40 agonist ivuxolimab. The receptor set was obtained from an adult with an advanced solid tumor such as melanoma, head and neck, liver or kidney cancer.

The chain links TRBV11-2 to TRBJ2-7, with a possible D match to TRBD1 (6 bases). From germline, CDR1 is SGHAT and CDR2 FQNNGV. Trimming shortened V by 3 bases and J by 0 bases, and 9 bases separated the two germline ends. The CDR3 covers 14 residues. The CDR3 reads CASSFGDNSYEQYF. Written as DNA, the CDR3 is TGTGCCAGCAGCTTCGGGGACAACTCCTACGAGCAGTACTTC.

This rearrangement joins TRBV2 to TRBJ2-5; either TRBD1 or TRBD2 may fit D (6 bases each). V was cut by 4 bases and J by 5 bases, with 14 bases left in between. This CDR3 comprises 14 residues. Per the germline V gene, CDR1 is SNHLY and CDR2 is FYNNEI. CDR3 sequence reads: CASSVEGGRETQYF. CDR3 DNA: TGTGCCAGCAGTGTCGAGGGGGGTCGGGAGACCCAGTACTTC.

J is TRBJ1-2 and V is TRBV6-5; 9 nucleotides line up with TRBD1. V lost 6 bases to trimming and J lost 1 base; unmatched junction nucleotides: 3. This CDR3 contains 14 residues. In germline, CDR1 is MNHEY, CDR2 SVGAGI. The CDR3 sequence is CASRKDRGNYGYTF. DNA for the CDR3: TGTGCCAGCAGGAAGGACAGGGGTAACTATGGCTACACCTTC.

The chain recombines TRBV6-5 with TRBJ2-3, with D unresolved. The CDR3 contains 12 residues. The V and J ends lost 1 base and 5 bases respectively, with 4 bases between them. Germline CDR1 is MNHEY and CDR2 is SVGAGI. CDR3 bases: TGTGCCAGCAGTTACTTTAGAGATACGCAGTATTTT. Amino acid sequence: CASSYFRDTQYF.

The CDR3 DNA reads as TGTGCCAGCAGCGTAAGGTCCGGTAATCAGCCCCAGCATTTT. As protein: CASSVRSGNQPQHF. V is TRBV2 and J is TRBJ1-5; D not certain. Germline lookup yields CDR1 SNHLY and CDR2 FYNNEI. The V end lost 6 bases, the J end lost 4 bases, and 13 bases lay between the germline ends. The CDR3 consists of 14 residues.

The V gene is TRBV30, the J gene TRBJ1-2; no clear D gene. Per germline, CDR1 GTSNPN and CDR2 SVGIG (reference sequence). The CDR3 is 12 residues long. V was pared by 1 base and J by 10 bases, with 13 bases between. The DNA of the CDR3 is TGTGCCTGGAGTGAGCGGAGGGTTGCCTACACCTTC. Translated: CAWSERRVAYTF. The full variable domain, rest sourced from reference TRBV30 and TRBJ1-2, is SQTIHQWPATLVQPVGSPLSLECTVEGTSNPNLYWYRQAAGRGLQLLFYSVGIGQISSEVPQNLSASRPQDRQFILSSKKLLLSDSGFYLCAWSERRVAYTFGSGTRLTVV.

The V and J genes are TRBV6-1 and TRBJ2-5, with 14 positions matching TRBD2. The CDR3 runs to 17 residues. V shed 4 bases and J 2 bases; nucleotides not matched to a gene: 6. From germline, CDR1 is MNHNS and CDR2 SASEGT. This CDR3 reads CASSARLAGGAQETQYF. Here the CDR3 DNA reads TGTGCCAGCAGTGCTCGACTAGCGGGGGGGGCTCAAGAGACCCAGTACTTC.

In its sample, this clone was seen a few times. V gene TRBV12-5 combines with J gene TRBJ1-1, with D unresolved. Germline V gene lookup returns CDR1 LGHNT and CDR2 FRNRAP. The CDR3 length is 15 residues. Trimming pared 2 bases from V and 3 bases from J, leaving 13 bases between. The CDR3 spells CASGLTPGRHTEAFF. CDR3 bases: TGTGCTAGTGGTTTGACTCCAGGCAGACACACTGAAGCTTTCTTT.

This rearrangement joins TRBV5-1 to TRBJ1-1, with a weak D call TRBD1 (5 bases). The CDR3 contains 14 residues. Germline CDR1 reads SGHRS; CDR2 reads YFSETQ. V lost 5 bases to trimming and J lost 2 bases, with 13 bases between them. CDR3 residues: CASSLTGTNTEAFF. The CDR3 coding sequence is TGCGCCAGCAGTTTGACGGGGACTAACACTGAAGCTTTCTTT.

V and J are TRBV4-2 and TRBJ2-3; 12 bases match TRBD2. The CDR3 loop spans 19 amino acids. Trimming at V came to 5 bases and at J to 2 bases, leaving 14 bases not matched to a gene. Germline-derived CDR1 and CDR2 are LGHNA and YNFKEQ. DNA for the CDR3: TGTGCCAGCAGCTACACGTTAGGTGGACTAGCGGGGAACACAGATACGCAGTATTTT. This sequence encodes CASSYTLGGLAGNTDTQYF.

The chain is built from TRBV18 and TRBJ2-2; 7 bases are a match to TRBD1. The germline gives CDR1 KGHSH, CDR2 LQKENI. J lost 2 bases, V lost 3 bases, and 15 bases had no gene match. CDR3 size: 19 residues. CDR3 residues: CASSPSPLTGNANTGELFF. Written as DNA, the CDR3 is TGTGCCAGCTCACCTTCCCCATTGACAGGGAACGCTAACACCGGGGAGCTGTTTTTT.

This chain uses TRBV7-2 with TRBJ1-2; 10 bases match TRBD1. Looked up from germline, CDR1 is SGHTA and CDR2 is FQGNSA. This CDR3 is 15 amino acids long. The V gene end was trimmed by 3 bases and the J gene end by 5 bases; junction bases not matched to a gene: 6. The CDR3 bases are TGTGCCAGCAGCTTGGGGACAGGGGTGCAATATGGCTACACCTTC. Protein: CASSLGTGVQYGYTF.

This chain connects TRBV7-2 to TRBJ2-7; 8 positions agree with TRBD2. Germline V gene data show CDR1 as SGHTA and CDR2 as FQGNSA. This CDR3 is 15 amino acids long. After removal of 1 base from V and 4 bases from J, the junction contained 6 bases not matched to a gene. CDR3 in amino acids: CASSLGVGLDYEQYF. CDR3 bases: TGTGCCAGCAGCTTAGGTGTGGGACTAGATTACGAGCAGTACTTC.

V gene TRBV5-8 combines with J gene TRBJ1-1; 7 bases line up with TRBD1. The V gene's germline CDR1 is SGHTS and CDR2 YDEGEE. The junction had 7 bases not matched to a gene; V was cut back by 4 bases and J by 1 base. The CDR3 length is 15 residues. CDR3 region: CASSTGNRGNTEAFF. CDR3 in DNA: TGTGCCAGCAGCACCGGGAACAGGGGGAACACTGAAGCTTTCTTT.

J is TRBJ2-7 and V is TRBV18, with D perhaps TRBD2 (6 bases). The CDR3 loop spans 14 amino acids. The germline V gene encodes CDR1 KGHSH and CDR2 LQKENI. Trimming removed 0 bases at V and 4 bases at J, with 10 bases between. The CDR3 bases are TGTGCCAGCTCACCACCGGCGGGACGGTACGAGCAGTACTTC. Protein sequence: CASSPPAGRYEQYF.

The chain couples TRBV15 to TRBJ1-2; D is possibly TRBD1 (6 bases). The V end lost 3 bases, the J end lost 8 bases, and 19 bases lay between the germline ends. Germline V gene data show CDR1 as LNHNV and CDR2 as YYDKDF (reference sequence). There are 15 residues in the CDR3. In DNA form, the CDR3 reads TGTGCCACCAGCAGTAACAGGGACGGGGAGGGCGGCTACACCTTC. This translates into CATSSNRDGEGGYTF.

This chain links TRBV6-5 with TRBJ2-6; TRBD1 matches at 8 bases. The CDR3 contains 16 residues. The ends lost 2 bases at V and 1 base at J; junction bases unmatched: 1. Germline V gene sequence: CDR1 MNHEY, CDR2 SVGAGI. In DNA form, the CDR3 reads TGTGCCAGCAGTTACCAGGGGGCGTCTGGGGCCAACGTCCTGACTTTC. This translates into CASSYQGASGANVLTF.

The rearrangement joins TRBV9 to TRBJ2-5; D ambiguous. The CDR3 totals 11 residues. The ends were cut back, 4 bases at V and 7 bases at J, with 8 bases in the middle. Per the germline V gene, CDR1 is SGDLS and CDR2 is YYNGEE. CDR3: CASSSGPTQYF. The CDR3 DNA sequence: TGTGCCAGCAGCTCCGGACCGACCCAGTACTTC.

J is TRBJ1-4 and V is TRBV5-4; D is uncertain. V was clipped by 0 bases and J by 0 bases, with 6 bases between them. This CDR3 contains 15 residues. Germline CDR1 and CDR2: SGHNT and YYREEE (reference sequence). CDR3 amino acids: CASSLGGSTNEKLFF. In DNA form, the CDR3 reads TGTGCCAGCAGCTTGGGTGGGTCAACTAATGAAAAACTGTTTTTT.

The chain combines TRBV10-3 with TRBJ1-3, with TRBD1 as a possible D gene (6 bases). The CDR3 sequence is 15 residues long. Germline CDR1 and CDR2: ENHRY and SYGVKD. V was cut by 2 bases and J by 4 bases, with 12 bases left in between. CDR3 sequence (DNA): TGTGCCATCAGTGAGCAGGGGAGCGGAGGAAACACCATATATTTT. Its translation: CAISEQGSGGNTIYF.

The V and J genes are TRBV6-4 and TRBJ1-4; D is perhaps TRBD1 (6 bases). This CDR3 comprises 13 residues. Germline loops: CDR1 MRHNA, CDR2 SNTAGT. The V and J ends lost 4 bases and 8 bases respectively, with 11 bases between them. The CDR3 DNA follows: TGTGCCAGCAGTGCGGACAGTGGGGAAAAACTGTTTTTT. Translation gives CASSADSGEKLFF.

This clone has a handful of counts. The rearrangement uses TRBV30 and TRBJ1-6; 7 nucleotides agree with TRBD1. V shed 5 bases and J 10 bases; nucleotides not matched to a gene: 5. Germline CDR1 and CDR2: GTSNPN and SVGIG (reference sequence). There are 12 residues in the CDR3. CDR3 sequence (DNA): TGTGCCTGGGACAGGGCAGCGTCACCCCTCCACTTT. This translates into CAWDRAASPLHF.